This TCR beta chain was retrieved from a study of blood T cell repertoires in COVID-19. Germline V CDR1 and CDR2: SNHLY, FYNNEI. V lost 5 bases, J lost 0 bases, and 8 bases lay in between. The CDR3 spans 14 residues. The data were produced by immunoSEQ multiplex PCR, yet TCRdb's version contains in-frame clones alone and is incomplete. Of some 110,000 clones in the sample, around 79% were seen once. The V and J genes are TRBV2 and TRBJ2-1, with a weak D call TRBD2 (5 bases). The clonotype comes from a man over 45 with acute or convalescent COVID-19. Sequenced input: peripheral blood. CDR3 coding DNA: TGTGCCAGCAGTAGGGAGAGCTCCTACAATGAGCAGTTCTTC. Protein product: CASSRESSYNEQFF.